Below, 24 T cell receptor beta chains from the same sample are listed, as sequenced in a study of stem cell transplantation in POMP-related autoinflammatory disease. Libraries were prepared by immunoSEQ multiplex PCR; TCRdb keeps only in-frame clonotypes and omits some of them. The sample has some 33,000 clones, around nine tenths seen once. This specimen consisted of CD4+ T cells from PBMCs, obtained before stem cell transplantation. All receptors come from a human donor with POMP-related autoinflammation and immune dysregulation (PRAID).

This sequence joins TRBV7-2 and TRBJ2-1; 10 bases match TRBD2. Germline CDR1 and CDR2: SGHTA and FQGNSA. Losses at the gene ends were 3 bases for V and 4 bases for J; bases not matched to a gene: 3. This CDR3 is 15 amino acids long. The CDR3 nucleotides read TGTGCCAGCAGCTTGGTAGCGGGGGGTTACAATGAGCAGTTCTTC. It encodes CASSLVAGGYNEQFF.

The genes are TRBV6-6 and TRBJ1-1; D uncertain. The CDR3 loop spans 11 amino acids. Between the trimmed V and J ends, which lost 0 bases and 12 bases, there was a span of 8 bases. From germline, CDR1 is MNHNY and CDR2 SVGAGI (reference sequence). The CDR3 protein is CASSYSSTSFF. As DNA, the CDR3 is TGTGCCAGCAGTTACTCGAGTACTTCTTTCTTT.

The rearrangement uses TRBV6-4 and TRBJ1-2, with D maybe TRBD1 (5 bases). Germline CDR1 reads MRHNA; CDR2 reads SNTAGT. V was trimmed by 4 bases and J by 1 base, leaving 7 bases between them. The CDR3 loop spans 13 amino acids. The CDR3 sequence is CASSAGYNYGYTF. The CDR3 nucleotides are TGTGCCAGCAGTGCAGGGTATAACTATGGCTACACCTTC.

The chain couples TRBV2 to TRBJ2-1; D possibly corresponds to TRBD2 (6 bases). Germline assignment: CDR1 SNHLY and CDR2 FYNNEI. This CDR3 spans 14 amino acids. With 5 bases removed from V and 5 bases from J, the gap between germline ends came to 13 bases. Written as DNA, the CDR3 is TGTGCCAGCAGTACGGGGGTCCCCAACAATGAGCAGTTCTTC. Its protein product is CASSTGVPNNEQFF. The variable domain in full, completed from reference TRBV2 and TRBJ2-1, reads EPEVTQTPSHQVTQMGQEVILRCVPISNHLYFYWYRQILGQKVEFLVSFYNNEISEKSEIFDDQFSVERPDGSNFTLKIRSTKLEDSAMYFCASSTGVPNNEQFFGPGTRLTVL.

J is TRBJ1-4 and V is TRBV5-4; D unresolved. The CDR3 is 13 amino acids. Germline V gives CDR1 SGHNT, CDR2 YYREEE (reference sequence). Trimming stripped 2 bases from V and 5 bases from J, with 7 bases between. The CDR3 loop reads CASSFGRNEKLFF. The DNA for the CDR3 is TGTGCCAGCAGCTTCGGACGGAATGAAAAACTGTTTTTT. Supplemented by reference TRBV5-4 and TRBJ1-4, the full variable domain reads ETGVTQSPTHLIKTRGQQVTLRCSSQSGHNTVSWYQQALGQGPQFIFQYYREEENGRGNFPPRFSGLQFPNYSSELNVNALELDDSALYLCASSFGRNEKLFFGSGTQLSVL.

The chain has TRBV6-5 and TRBJ1-6; D is uncertain. The germline V gene has CDR1 MNHEY and CDR2 SVGAGI. The CDR3 length is 12 residues. V was clipped by 6 bases and J by 9 bases, with 9 bases between them. This CDR3 is CASSQGSSPLHF. The CDR3 DNA sequence: TGTGCCAGCAGCCAAGGGAGTTCACCCCTCCACTTT.

V gene TRBV19 combines with J gene TRBJ1-1; possible D gene TRBD1, 6 bases. The CDR3 consists of 13 residues. The germline gives CDR1 LNHDA, CDR2 SQIVND (reference sequence). V was pared by 4 bases and J by 3 bases, with 9 bases between. The CDR3: CASSRGHYTEAFF. CDR3 bases: TGTGCCAGTAGTAGGGGACATTACACTGAAGCTTTCTTT.

The J gene is TRBJ1-1, the V gene TRBV2; tentative D call: TRBD1 (5 bases). This CDR3 has 13 residues. The ends were cut back, 5 bases at V and 10 bases at J, with 17 bases in the middle. The germline V gene has CDR1 SNHLY and CDR2 FYNNEI. The CDR3 here is CASSQQARDRAFF. CDR3 in DNA: TGTGCCAGCAGTCAACAGGCCCGTGATAGAGCTTTCTTT. Together with reference TRBV2 and TRBJ1-1, the CDR3 gives the full variable domain: EPEVTQTPSHQVTQMGQEVILRCVPISNHLYFYWYRQILGQKVEFLVSFYNNEISEKSEIFDDQFSVERPDGSNFTLKIRSTKLEDSAMYFCASSQQARDRAFFGQGTRLTVV.

The V gene is TRBV6-5, the J gene TRBJ1-5; 10 nucleotides align to TRBD1. V lost 5 bases to trimming and J lost 7 bases; unmatched junction nucleotides: 2. Germline assignment: CDR1 MNHEY and CDR2 SVGAGI. This CDR3 is built from 13 residues. CDR3 DNA: TGTGCCAGCAGTCGGGACAGGGGACAGCCCCAGCATTTT. Residues: CASSRDRGQPQHF.

The chain is built from TRBV5-6 and TRBJ1-5; 7 bases are a match to TRBD1. Germline V gene data show CDR1 as SGHDT and CDR2 as YYEEEE. Trimming at V came to 4 bases and at J to 3 bases, leaving 10 bases not matched to a gene. This CDR3 is 16 amino acids long. CDR3 bases: TGTGCCAGCAGCGACTCAGGGGGGGCGTACAATCAGCCCCAGCATTTT. Translating it yields CASSDSGGAYNQPQHF. Filled out from reference TRBV5-6 and TRBJ1-5, the complete variable domain reads DAGVTQSPTHLIKTRGQQVTLRCSPKSGHDTVSWYQQALGQGPQFIFQYYEEEERQRGNFPDRFSGHQFPNYSSELNVNALLLGDSALYLCASSDSGGAYNQPQHFGDGTRLSIL.

The chain couples TRBV21-1 to TRBJ1-5. TRBV21-1 is flagged as a pseudogene. CDR3 length: 15 residues. The CDR3 region is CASSTLPGRPQPQHF. CDR3 DNA sequence: TGTGCCAGCAGCACTCTCCCGGGACGCCCTCAGCCCCAGCATTTT.

The rearrangement links TRBV28 to TRBJ1-5, with TRBD1 as a possible D gene (5 bases). Germline V gene lookup returns CDR1 MDHEN and CDR2 SYDVKM. V gave up 7 bases and J gave up 3 bases, with 22 bases separating them. The CDR3 contains 17 residues. The CDR3 region is CASKQAGPFLLNQPQHF. As DNA, the CDR3 is TGTGCCAGCAAACAGGCCGGTCCCTTCTTACTCAATCAGCCCCAGCATTTT.

The chain joins TRBV18 to TRBJ2-5; D gene uncertain. The germline gives CDR1 KGHSH, CDR2 LQKENI. The CDR3 extends over 13 amino acids. Trimming took off 3 bases at V and 2 bases at J, with 7 bases between the two ends. The CDR3 spells CASSPARQETQYF. The DNA of the CDR3 is TGTGCCAGCTCACCGGCCAGACAAGAGACCCAGTACTTC.

The V gene is TRBV6-1, the J gene TRBJ2-4, with D possibly TRBD2 on 5 matching bases. V lost 2 bases and J 0 bases, leaving 26 bases between the germline ends. The germline CDR1 and CDR2 sequences are MNHNS and SASEGT. The CDR3 is made up of 21 amino acids. The CDR3 bases are TGTGCCAGCAGTGAAAGTCTCGGGGTACGGGTCTCCGGTTTAGCCAAAAACATTCAGTACTTC. Protein: CASSESLGVRVSGLAKNIQYF.

This chain connects TRBV7-9 to TRBJ1-1; 8 nucleotides line up with TRBD1. V gave up 5 bases and J gave up 7 bases; unmatched junction bases: 9. The CDR3 has 14 residues. Germline loops: CDR1 SEHNR, CDR2 FQNEAQ (reference sequence). CDR3 nucleotides: TGTGCCAGCAGCATCCGACAGGGGCTAAATGAAGCTTTCTTT. It yields the protein CASSIRQGLNEAFF.

The chain carries TRBV9 and TRBJ2-5; D ambiguous. The CDR3 sequence is 13 residues long. Trimming stripped 4 bases from V and 2 bases from J, with 9 bases between. CDR1 and CDR2 (germline): SGDLS, YYNGEE. This CDR3 is CASSFQLQETQYF. The CDR3, as DNA: TGTGCCAGCAGCTTCCAGTTACAAGAGACCCAGTACTTC.

The rearrangement links TRBV15 to TRBJ2-3, with D hard to call. CDR1 and CDR2 (germline): LNHNV, YYDKDF (reference sequence). This CDR3 contains 16 residues. Trimming took 0 bases from V and 0 from J, leaving 10 bases between them. The CDR3 bases are TGTGCCACCAGCAGAGATCTAGGTCCTAGCACAGATACGCAGTATTTT. It yields the protein CATSRDLGPSTDTQYF.

The chain links TRBV7-8 to TRBJ2-5; either TRBD1 or TRBD2 may fit D (6 bases each). Germline CDR1 reads SGHVS; CDR2 reads FQNEAQ. The CDR3 is made up of 14 amino acids. V shed 5 bases and J shed 5 bases, with 15 bases lying between them. The chain's CDR3 is CASSPRGPGETQYF. DNA of the CDR3: TGTGCCAGCAGCCCCCGGGGGCCTGGGGAGACCCAGTACTTC.

The CDR3 region has the DNA TGTGCCAGCACCAGGCTCGCCCTTCAGGGTGGCACCGGGGAGCTGTTTTTT. It specifies CASTRLALQGGTGELFF. The chain is built from TRBV11-2 and TRBJ2-2; tentatively, D is TRBD1 (5 bases). Looked up from germline, CDR1 is SGHAT and CDR2 is FQNNGV. CDR3 length: 17 amino acids. Between the trimmed V and J ends, which lost 7 bases and 4 bases, there was a span of 22 bases. The full variable domain, with the rest looked up from reference TRBV11-2 and TRBJ2-2, is EAGVAQSPRYKIIEKRQSVAFWCNPISGHATLYWYQQILGQGPKLLIQFQNNGVVDDSQLPKDRFSAERLKGVDSTLKIQPAKLEDSAVYLCASTRLALQGGTGELFFGEGSRLTVL.

The rearrangement links TRBV6-5 to TRBJ1-2; TRBD1 matches at 7 bases. Trimming removed 1 base from V and 14 bases from J; junction bases left unmatched: 10. From germline, CDR1 is MNHEY and CDR2 SVGAGI. There are 13 residues in the CDR3. The CDR3 nucleotides are TGTGCCAGCAGTTACTTGTTAGACAGGGTAAAGACCTTC. Translated, it gives CASSYLLDRVKTF.

This chain uses TRBV5-4 with TRBJ2-5; tentative D call: TRBD2 (7 bases). The germline V gene encodes CDR1 SGHNT and CDR2 YYREEE (reference sequence). The ends were cut back, 4 bases at V and 5 bases at J, with 18 bases in the middle. This CDR3 comprises 15 residues. As DNA, the CDR3 is TGTGCCAGCAGCCTCGGACAGACGCGGGGGGAGACCCAGTACTTC. Its protein is CASSLGQTRGETQYF.

This chain uses TRBV5-4 with TRBJ2-3; D may be TRBD2 (6 bases). CDR1 and CDR2 from the germline V gene are SGHNT and YYREEE (reference sequence). V was trimmed by 3 bases and J by 1 base, leaving 12 bases between them. The CDR3 is 15 residues long. The CDR3 is CASSSGGGGTDTQYF. Here the CDR3 DNA reads TGTGCCAGCAGCTCAGGTGGAGGGGGCACAGATACGCAGTATTTT.

The chain uses TRBV18 and TRBJ2-3; D possibly corresponds to TRBD1 (6 bases). This CDR3 comprises 14 residues. V lost 4 bases, J lost 3 bases, and 11 bases lay in between. CDR1 is KGHSH, CDR2 LQKENI, per germline. The CDR3 is CASSLQGGTDTQYF. The CDR3 nucleotides are TGTGCCAGCTCACTACAGGGTGGGACAGATACGCAGTATTTT.

In its sample, this clone was seen a few times. This chain joins TRBV6-5 and TRBJ1-5; TRBD1 aligns across 7 bases. J lost 3 bases, V lost 6 bases, and 5 bases had no gene match. This CDR3 has 14 amino acids. Germline values: CDR1 MNHEY, CDR2 SVGAGI. The CDR3 is CASSPDRDNQPQHF. CDR3 nucleotide sequence: TGTGCCAGCAGCCCCGACAGGGACAATCAGCCCCAGCATTTT.